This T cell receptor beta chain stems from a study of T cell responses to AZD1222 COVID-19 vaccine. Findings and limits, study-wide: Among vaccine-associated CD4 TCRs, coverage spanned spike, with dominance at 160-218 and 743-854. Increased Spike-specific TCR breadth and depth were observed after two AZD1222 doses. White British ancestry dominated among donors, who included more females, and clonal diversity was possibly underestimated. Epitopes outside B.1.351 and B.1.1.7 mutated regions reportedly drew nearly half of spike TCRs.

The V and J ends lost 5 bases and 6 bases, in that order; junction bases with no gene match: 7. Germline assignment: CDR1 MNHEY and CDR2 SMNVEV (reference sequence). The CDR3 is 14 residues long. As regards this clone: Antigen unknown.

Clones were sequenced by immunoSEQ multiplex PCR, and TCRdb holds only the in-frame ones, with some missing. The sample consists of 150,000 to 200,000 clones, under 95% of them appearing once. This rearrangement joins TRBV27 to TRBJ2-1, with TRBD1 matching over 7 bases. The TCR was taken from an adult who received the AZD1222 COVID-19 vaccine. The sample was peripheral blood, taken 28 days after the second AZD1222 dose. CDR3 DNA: TGTGCCAGCAGTCTCCTCGGGACAGTCAATGAGCAGTTCTTC. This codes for CASSLLGTVNEQFF.